This T cell receptor beta chain was captured in a study of blood T cell repertoires in COVID-19. This clone came up a few times. The V end lost 6 bases, the J end lost 5 bases, and 17 bases lay between the germline ends. This CDR3 has 16 amino acids. Germline V gene sequence: CDR1 KGHSH, CDR2 LQKENI. Data came from immunoSEQ multiplex PCR; TCRdb stores just in-frame clones and leaves some out. Of hundreds of thousands of clones listed, 85% to 90% were seen once; the top ten hold 8.8%. The cohort comprised adults aged about 18 to 100 years residing in 20 to 30 US areas. Grouping used clinical history reported by participants in a survey and questionnaire.

This chain joins TRBV18 and TRBJ1-6; D possibly corresponds to TRBD1 (5 bases). This sequence originates from a man aged 35 to 55 who had recovered from COVID-19. What was sequenced was PBMCs or T cells enriched from blood (not recorded which). The CDR3 loop is CASSPLRSRDNSPLHF. CDR3 sequence (DNA): TGTGCCAGCTCTCCCCTAAGGTCCAGGGATAATTCACCCCTCCACTTT.